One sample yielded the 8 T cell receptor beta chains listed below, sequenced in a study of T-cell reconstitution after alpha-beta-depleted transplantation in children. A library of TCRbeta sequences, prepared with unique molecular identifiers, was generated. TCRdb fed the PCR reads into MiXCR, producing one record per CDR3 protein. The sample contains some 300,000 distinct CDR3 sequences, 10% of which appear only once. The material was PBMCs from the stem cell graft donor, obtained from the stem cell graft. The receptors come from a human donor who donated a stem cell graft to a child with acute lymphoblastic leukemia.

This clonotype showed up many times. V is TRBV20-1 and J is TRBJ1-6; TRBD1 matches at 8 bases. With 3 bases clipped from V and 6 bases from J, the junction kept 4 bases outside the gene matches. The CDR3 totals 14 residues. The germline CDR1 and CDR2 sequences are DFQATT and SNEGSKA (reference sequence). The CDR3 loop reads CSARKTGANSPLHF. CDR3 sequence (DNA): TGCAGTGCTAGGAAGACAGGGGCTAATTCACCCCTCCACTTT.

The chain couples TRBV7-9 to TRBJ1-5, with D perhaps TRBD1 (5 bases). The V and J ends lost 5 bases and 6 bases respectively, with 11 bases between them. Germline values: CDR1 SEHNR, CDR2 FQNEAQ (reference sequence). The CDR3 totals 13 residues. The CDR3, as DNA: TGTGCCAGCAGCCGGGGGGGGGTTCAGCCCCAGCATTTT. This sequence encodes CASSRGGVQPQHF.

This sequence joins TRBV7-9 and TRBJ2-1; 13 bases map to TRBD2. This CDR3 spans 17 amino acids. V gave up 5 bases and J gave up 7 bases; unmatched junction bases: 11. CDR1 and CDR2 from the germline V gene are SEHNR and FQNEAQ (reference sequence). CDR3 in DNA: TGTGCCAGCAGCCGAAATAAAGTACTAGCGGGAGGGAATGAGCAGTTCTTC. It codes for CASSRNKVLAGGNEQFF.

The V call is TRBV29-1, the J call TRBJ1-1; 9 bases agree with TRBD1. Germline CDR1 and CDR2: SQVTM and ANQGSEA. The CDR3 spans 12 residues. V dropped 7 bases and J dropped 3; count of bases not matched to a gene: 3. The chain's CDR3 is CSGQGGDTEAFF. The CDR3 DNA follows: TGCAGCGGACAGGGGGGGGACACTGAAGCTTTCTTT.

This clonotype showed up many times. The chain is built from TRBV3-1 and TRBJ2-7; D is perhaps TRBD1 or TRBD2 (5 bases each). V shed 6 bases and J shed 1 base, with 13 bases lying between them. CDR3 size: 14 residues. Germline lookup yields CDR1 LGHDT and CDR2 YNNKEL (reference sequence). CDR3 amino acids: CASSIGTESYEQYF. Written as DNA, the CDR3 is TGTGCCAGCAGTATCGGGACGGAGTCCTACGAGCAGTACTTC.

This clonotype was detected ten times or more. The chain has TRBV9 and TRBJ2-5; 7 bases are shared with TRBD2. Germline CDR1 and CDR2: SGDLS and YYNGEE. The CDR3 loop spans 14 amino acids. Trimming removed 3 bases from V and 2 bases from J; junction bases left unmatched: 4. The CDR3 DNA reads TGTGCCAGCAGCGCGCTAGCGGTGCAAGAGACCCAGTACTTC. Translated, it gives CASSALAVQETQYF.

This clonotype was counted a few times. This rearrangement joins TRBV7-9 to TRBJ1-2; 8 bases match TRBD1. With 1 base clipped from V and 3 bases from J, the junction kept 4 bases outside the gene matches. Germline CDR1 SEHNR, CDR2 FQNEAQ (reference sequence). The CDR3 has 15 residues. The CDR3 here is CASSLGRGQYYGYTF. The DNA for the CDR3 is TGTGCCAGCAGCTTAGGCAGGGGGCAGTACTATGGCTACACCTTC.

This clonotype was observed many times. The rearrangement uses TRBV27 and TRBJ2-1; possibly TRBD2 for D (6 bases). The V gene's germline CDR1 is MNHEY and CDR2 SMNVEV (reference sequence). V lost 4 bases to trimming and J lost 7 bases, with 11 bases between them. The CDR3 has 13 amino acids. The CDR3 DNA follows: TGTGCCAGCAGTTGGGGGGAGAGTAATGAGCAGTTCTTC. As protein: CASSWGESNEQFF.